This TCR beta chain was observed in a study of cytomegalovirus exposure and HLA in healthy donors. The repertoire was sequenced with immunoSEQ multiplex PCR; TCRdb's copy has only in-frame clones and lacks some. The sample has 120,000 or so clones, roughly 89% seen once; the top ten hold roughly 2%. The donors were part of the 120-subject validation cohort, which stood apart from the roughly 680-subject first cohort. The V gene's germline CDR1 is MNHNS and CDR2 SASEGT. This CDR3 contains 14 residues. Trimming pared 1 base from V and 4 bases from J, leaving 8 bases between. This chain connects TRBV6-1 to TRBJ2-1; D unresolved. The specimen sequenced was PBMCs. The source is a woman under 30 in good health and CMV-seronegative. The CDR3 DNA reads as TGTGCCAGCAGTGAAGATAACAGATACAATGAGCAGTTCTTC. Translation gives CASSEDNRYNEQFF.